This T cell receptor beta chain was identified during a study of shared T cell receptors in the human thymus. Some clones are missing from TCRdb's copy, which holds only in-frame ones; the method was immunoSEQ multiplex PCR. In the table there are almost 550,000 clones, approximately 78% of which are singletons. Trimming removed 3 bases from V and 7 bases from J; junction bases left unmatched: 2. This CDR3 has 13 amino acids. The germline CDR1 and CDR2 sequences are SNHLY and FYNNEI. This sample also appeared in a second study, on human thymus T cells. From that report: Blood and thymic repertoires both appeared biased in V and J gene usage.

The source material was thymocytes. The clonotype comes from a boy younger than two with a congenital heart defect. This chain uses TRBV2 with TRBJ2-1; 8 nucleotides line up with TRBD2. For the CDR3, the DNA is TGTGCCAGCAGTGATTTAGCGGGAAATGAGCAGTTCTTC. Translation gives CASSDLAGNEQFF.